Each of the 13 T cell receptor beta chains below was sequenced from the same sample in a study of PD-1 blockade in classical Hodgkin lymphoma. TCRdb's copy holds only in-frame clones and misses some; the assay was immunoSEQ multiplex PCR. This table holds tens of thousands of clones, roughly 89% found once. Every patient experienced relapse after autologous stem cell transplantation, and brentuximab vedotin exposure varied. The sequencing used peripheral blood mononuclear cells (PBMCs), collected at baseline. The receptors here all came from a human donor with classical Hodgkin lymphoma.

The V and J genes are TRBV16 and TRBJ1-1; D perhaps matches TRBD1 (6 bases). With 2 bases removed from V and 6 bases from J, the gap between germline ends came to 10 bases. Germline CDR1 and CDR2: KGHSY and FQNENV. CDR3 length: 13 amino acids. The CDR3, as DNA: TGTGCCAGCAGCCAAAACAGGGAGGCTGAAGCTTTCTTT. This gives the protein CASSQNREAEAFF.

The rearrangement links TRBV19 to TRBJ1-1; weak D call: TRBD1 (6 bases). Looked up from germline, CDR1 is LNHDA and CDR2 is SQIVND (reference sequence). The V gene lost 1 base and the J gene lost 3 bases, with 18 bases spanning the gap. This CDR3 has 17 amino acids. DNA of the CDR3: TGTGCCAGTAGTATAGCGGCGGAGGGGGGGCTAGACACTGAAGCTTTCTTT. As protein: CASSIAAEGGLDTEAFF.

This clone was counted a single time. The rearrangement uses TRBV6-5 and TRBJ2-1; D could derive from TRBD1 or TRBD2 (5 bases each). V lost 4 bases to trimming and J lost 4 bases, with 11 bases between them. Germline V gives CDR1 MNHEY, CDR2 SVGAGI. This CDR3 region has 14 residues. In DNA form, the CDR3 reads TGTGCCAGCAGTTCCGGGACGGATTACAATGAGCAGTTCTTC. Its translation is CASSSGTDYNEQFF.

The V gene is TRBV4-2, the J gene TRBJ1-4, with 8 nucleotides matching TRBD1. The CDR3 totals 15 residues. In germline, CDR1 is LGHNA, CDR2 YNFKEQ. Losses at the gene ends were 2 bases for V and 6 bases for J; bases not matched to a gene: 5. Here the CDR3 reads CASSQLLTGDEKLFF. CDR3 nucleotides: TGTGCCAGCAGCCAACTTCTGACAGGGGATGAAAAACTGTTTTTT.

V gene TRBV5-4 combines with J gene TRBJ2-2, with TRBD2 matching over 8 bases. CDR1 and CDR2 from the germline V gene are SGHNT and YYREEE (reference sequence). This CDR3 region has 15 residues. The V segment lost 9 bases and the J segment 0 bases; nucleotides outside the gene matches: 7. The CDR3 reads CATYTSGPNTGELFF. The CDR3 DNA reads as TGTGCCACCTACACTAGCGGACCGAACACCGGGGAGCTGTTTTTT. The complete variable domain, with remaining parts taken from reference TRBV5-4 and TRBJ2-2, reads ETGVTQSPTHLIKTRGQQVTLRCSSQSGHNTVSWYQQALGQGPQFIFQYYREEENGRGNFPPRFSGLQFPNYSSELNVNALELDDSALYLCATYTSGPNTGELFFGEGSRLTVL.

This clone was observed at least ten times. The chain combines TRBV6-5 with TRBJ1-2; D remains ambiguous. CDR3 length: 13 residues. V lost 6 bases and J lost 7, with 15 bases in between. The germline V gene has CDR1 MNHEY and CDR2 SVGAGI. CDR3 sequence: CASSTTTTLGYTF. CDR3 in DNA: TGTGCCAGCAGCACTACAACCACCCTTGGCTACACCTTC.

The chain is built from TRBV4-3 and TRBJ2-1; D is perhaps TRBD1 or TRBD2 (5 bases each). This CDR3 is 15 amino acids long. The V end was cut by 0 bases, the J end by 12 bases, with 18 bases between. Germline V gene lookup returns CDR1 LGHNA and CDR2 YSLEER. The CDR3 DNA is TGCGCCAGCAGCCAAGATCGACTTCCGACGAGGGGGCAGTTCTTC. Its translation is CASSQDRLPTRGQFF.

The chain carries TRBV28 and TRBJ1-4; 7 nucleotides agree with TRBD1. The CDR3 has 14 amino acids. V trimming: 4 bases; J trimming: 4 bases; junction bases outside the gene matches: 3. Per germline, CDR1 MDHEN and CDR2 SYDVKM. The CDR3 loop reads CASSSGQINEKLFF. CDR3 nucleotide sequence: TGTGCCAGCAGTTCGGGACAGATTAATGAAAAACTGTTTTTT.

This clone has only one observation. The genes are TRBV5-8 and TRBJ2-1, with 9 bases lining up with TRBD2. This CDR3 spans 17 amino acids. The V and J ends lost 0 bases and 3 bases, in that order; junction bases with no gene match: 7. Germline values: CDR1 SGHTS, CDR2 YDEGEE. This chain's CDR3 is CASSLGPVAGVYNEQFF. Here the CDR3 DNA reads TGTGCCAGCAGCTTGGGTCCCGTAGCGGGAGTCTACAATGAGCAGTTCTTC.

The V call is TRBV7-2, the J call TRBJ2-5, with TRBD2 identical over 11 bases. CDR1 SGHTA and CDR2 FQGNSA come from the germline V gene. V was clipped by 5 bases and J by 7 bases; unmatched bases: 21. This CDR3 is built from 19 residues. CDR3 residues: CASSPRRGLAGGPGRTQYF. The CDR3 DNA follows: TGTGCCAGCAGCCCACGAAGGGGGTTAGCGGGAGGGCCGGGGCGGACCCAGTACTTC.

The chain uses TRBV6-5 and TRBJ2-7, with TRBD2 identical over 8 bases. The length of the CDR3 is 14 residues. Germline V CDR1 and CDR2: MNHEY, SVGAGI. With 6 bases clipped from V and 5 bases from J, the junction kept 9 bases outside the gene matches. The CDR3 is CASRISGGPNEQYF. The DNA for the CDR3 is TGTGCCAGCAGGATCTCGGGAGGGCCAAACGAGCAGTACTTC.

The chain has TRBV25-1 and TRBJ1-2; D might be TRBD1 (5 bases). The CDR3 consists of 13 residues. Trimming left V 3 bases short and J 2 bases short, with 7 bases between. CDR1 is MGHDK and CDR2 is SYGVNS in the germline V gene. In DNA, the CDR3 is TGTGCCAGCAGTGATGGGGGGAACTATGGCTACACCTTC. It codes for CASSDGGNYGYTF.

The genes are TRBV4-1 and TRBJ2-2; 10 bases align to TRBD1. This CDR3 is 16 amino acids long. V lost 5 bases and J lost 7; bases outside the gene matches: 10. Per the germline V gene, CDR1 is MGHRA and CDR2 is YSYEKL. The CDR3 DNA sequence: TGCGCCAGCAGCATCCATCCGGGACAGGGGAACGGGGAGCTGTTTTTT. It codes for CASSIHPGQGNGELFF.